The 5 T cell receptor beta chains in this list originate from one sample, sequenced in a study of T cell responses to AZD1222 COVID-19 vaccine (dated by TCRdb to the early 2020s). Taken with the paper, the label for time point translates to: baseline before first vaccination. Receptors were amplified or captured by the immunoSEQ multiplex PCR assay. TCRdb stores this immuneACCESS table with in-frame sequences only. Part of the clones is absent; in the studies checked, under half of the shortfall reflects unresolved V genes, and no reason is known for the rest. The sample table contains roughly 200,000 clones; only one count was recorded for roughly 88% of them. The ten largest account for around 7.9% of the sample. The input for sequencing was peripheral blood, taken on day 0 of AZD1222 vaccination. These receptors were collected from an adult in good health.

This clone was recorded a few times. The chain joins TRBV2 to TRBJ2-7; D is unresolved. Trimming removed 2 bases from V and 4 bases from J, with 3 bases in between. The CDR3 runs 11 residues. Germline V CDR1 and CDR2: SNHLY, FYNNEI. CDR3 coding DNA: TGTGCCAGCAGTGAACCGTACGAGCAGTACTTC. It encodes CASSEPYEQYF.

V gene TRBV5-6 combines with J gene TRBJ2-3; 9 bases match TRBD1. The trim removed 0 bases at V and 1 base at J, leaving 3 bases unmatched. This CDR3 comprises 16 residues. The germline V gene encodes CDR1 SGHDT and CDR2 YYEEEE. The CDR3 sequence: CASSLAWDRGTDTQYF. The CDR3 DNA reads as TGTGCCAGCAGCTTGGCTTGGGACAGGGGCACAGATACGCAGTATTTT. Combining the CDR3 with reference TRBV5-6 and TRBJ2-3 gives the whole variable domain DAGVTQSPTHLIKTRGQQVTLRCSPKSGHDTVSWYQQALGQGPQFIFQYYEEEERQRGNFPDRFSGHQFPNYSSELNVNALLLGDSALYLCASSLAWDRGTDTQYFGPGTRLTVL.

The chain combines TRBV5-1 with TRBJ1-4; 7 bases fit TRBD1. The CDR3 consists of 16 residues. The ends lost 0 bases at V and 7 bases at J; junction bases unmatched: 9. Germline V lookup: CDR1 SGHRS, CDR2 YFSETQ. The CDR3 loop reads CASSLAPGQYGEKLFF. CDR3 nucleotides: TGCGCCAGCAGCTTGGCACCGGGACAGTACGGTGAAAAACTGTTTTTT.

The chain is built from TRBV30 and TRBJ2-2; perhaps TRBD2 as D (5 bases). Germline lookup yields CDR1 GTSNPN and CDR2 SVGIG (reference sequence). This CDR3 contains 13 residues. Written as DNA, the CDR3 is TGTGACCTATCGAGGGCGAACACCGGGGAGCTGTTTTTT. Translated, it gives CDLSRANTGELFF.

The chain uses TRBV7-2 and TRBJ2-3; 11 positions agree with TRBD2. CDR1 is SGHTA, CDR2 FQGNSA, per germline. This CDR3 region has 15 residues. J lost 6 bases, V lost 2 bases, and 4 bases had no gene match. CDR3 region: CASSLNSGGADTQYF. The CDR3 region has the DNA TGTGCCAGCAGCTTAAATAGCGGGGGGGCCGATACGCAGTATTTT.